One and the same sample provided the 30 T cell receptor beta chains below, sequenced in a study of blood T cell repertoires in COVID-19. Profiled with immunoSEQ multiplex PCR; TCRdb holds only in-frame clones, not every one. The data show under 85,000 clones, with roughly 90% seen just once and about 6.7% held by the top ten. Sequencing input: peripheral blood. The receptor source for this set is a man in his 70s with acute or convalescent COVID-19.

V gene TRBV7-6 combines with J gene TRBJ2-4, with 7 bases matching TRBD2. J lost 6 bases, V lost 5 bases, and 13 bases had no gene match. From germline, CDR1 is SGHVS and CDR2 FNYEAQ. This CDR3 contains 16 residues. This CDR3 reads CASSPSVGGGRNIQYF. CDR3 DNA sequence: TGTGCCAGCAGCCCGTCGGTGGGCGGGGGTCGAAACATTCAGTACTTC. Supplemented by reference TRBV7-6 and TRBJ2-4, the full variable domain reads GAGVSQSPRYKVTKRGQDVALRCDPISGHVSLYWYRQALGQGPEFLTYFNYEAQQDKSGLPNDRFSAERPEGSISTLTIQRTEQRDSAMYRCASSPSVGGGRNIQYFGAGTRLSVL.

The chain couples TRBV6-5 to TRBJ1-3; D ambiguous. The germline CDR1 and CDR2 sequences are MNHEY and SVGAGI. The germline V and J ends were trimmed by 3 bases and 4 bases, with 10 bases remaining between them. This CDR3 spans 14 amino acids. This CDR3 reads CASSYGEPGNTIYF. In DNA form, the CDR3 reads TGTGCCAGCAGTTATGGGGAGCCCGGAAACACCATATATTTT.

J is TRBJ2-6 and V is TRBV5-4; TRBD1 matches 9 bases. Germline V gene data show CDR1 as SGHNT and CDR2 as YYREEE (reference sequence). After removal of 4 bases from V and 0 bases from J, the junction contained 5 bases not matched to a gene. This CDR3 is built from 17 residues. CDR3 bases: TGTGCCAGCAGCGACCGGGACAGGGCCTCTGGGGCCAACGTCCTGACTTTC. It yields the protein CASSDRDRASGANVLTF.

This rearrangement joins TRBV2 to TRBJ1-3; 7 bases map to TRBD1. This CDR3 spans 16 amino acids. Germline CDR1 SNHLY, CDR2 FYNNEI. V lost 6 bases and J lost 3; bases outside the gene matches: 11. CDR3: CASRRPEQGLGNTIYF. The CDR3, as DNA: TGTGCCAGCAGACGACCTGAACAGGGGCTTGGAAACACCATATATTTT.

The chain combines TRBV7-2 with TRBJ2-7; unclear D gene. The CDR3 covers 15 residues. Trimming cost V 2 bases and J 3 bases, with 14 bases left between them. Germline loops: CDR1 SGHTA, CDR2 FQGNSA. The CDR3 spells CASSLFRGTNYEQYF. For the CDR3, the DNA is TGTGCCAGCAGCTTATTTCGTGGCACTAACTACGAGCAGTACTTC.

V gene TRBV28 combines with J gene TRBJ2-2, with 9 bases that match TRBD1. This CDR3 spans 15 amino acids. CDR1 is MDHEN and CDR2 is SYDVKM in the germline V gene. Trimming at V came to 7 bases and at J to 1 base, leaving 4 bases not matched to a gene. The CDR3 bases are TGTGCCAGCACGGGGACAGGGCTGAACACCGGGGAGCTGTTTTTT. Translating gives CASTGTGLNTGELFF. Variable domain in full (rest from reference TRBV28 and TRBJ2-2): DVKVTQSSRYLVKRTGEKVFLECVQDMDHENMFWYRQDPGLGLRLIYFSYDVKMKEKGDIPEGYSVSREKKERFSLILESASTNQTSMYLCASTGTGLNTGELFFGEGSRLTVL.

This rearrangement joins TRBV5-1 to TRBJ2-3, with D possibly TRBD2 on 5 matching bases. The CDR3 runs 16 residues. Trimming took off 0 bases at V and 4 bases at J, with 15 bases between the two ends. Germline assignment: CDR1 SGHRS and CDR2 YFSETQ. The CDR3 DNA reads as TGCGCCAGCAGCTTGGCCGGCGGGTGGAGCGCAGATACGCAGTATTTT. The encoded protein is CASSLAGGWSADTQYF.

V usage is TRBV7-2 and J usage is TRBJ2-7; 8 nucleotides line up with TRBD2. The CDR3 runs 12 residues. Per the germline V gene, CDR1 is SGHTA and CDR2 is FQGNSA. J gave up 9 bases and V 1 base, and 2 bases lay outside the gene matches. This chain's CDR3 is CASSLDRGGQYF. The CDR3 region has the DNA TGTGCCAGCAGCTTAGACCGGGGGGGGCAGTACTTC.

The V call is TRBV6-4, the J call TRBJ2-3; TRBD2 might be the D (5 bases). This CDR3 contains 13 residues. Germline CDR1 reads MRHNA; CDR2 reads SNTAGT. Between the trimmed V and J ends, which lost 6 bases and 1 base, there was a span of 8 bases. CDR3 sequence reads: CASSPAGTDTQYF. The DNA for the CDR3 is TGTGCCAGCAGCCCAGCGGGCACAGATACGCAGTATTTT.

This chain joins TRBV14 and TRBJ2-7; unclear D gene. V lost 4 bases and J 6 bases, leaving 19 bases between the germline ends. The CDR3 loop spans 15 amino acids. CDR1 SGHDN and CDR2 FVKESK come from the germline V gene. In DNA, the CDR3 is TGTGCCAGCAGCCCCGATGGAGTAATCGTAGGCGAGCAGTACTTC. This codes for CASSPDGVIVGEQYF.

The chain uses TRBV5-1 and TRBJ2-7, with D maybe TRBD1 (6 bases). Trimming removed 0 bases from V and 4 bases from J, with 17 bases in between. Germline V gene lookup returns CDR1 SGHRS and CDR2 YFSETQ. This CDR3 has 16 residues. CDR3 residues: CASSLAQGRGRYEQYF. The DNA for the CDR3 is TGCGCCAGCAGCTTGGCTCAGGGCAGGGGAAGGTACGAGCAGTACTTC. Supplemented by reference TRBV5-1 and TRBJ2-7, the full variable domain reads KAGVTQTPRYLIKTRGQQVTLSCSPISGHRSVSWYQQTPGQGLQFLFEYFSETQRNKGNFPGRFSGRQFSNSRSEMNVSTLELGDSALYLCASSLAQGRGRYEQYFGPGTRLTVT.

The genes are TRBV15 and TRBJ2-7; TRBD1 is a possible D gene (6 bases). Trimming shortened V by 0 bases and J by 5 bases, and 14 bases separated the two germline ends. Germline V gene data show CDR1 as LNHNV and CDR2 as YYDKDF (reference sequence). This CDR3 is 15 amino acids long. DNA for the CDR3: TGTGCCACCAGCAGAGACCCCGGGACAAGCAACGAGCAGTACTTC. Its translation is CATSRDPGTSNEQYF.

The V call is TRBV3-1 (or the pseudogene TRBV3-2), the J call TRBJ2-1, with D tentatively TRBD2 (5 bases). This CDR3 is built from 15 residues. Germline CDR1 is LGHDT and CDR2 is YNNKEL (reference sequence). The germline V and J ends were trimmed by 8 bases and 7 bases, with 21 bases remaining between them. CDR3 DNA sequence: TGTGCCAGCGAGGGTGGATACTTGACTGGAAATGAGCAGTTCTTC. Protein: CASEGGYLTGNEQFF.

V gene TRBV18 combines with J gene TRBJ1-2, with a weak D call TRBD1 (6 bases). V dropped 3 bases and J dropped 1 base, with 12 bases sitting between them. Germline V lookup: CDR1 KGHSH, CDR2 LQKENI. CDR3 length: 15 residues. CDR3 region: CASSPAQGINYGYTF. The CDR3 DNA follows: TGTGCCAGCTCACCGGCACAGGGTATTAACTATGGCTACACCTTC.

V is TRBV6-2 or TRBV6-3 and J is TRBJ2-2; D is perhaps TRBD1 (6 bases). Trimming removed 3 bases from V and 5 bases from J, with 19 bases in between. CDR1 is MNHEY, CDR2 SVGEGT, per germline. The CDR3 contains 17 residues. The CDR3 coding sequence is TGTGCCAGCAGTTATTTGGTACCAGGGGCGATAACCGGGGAGCTGTTTTTT. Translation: CASSYLVPGAITGELFF.

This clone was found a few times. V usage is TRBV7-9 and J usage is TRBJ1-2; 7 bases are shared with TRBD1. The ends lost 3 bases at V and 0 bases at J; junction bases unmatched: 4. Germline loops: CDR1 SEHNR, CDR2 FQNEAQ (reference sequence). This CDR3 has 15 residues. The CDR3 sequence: CASSFYRGANYGYTF. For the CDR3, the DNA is TGTGCCAGCAGCTTTTACAGGGGAGCTAACTATGGCTACACCTTC.

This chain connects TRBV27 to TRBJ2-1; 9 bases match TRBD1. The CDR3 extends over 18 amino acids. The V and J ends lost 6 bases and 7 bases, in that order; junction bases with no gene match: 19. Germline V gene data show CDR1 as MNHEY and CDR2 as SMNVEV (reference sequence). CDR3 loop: CASSPTPGTGLRRNEQFF. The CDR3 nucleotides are TGTGCCAGCAGCCCTACTCCCGGGACAGGGTTACGGAGGAATGAGCAGTTCTTC.

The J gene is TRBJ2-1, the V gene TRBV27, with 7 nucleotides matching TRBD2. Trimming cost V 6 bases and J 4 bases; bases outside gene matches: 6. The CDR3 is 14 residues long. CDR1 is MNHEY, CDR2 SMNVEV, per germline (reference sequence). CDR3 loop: CASRGGLGYNEQFF. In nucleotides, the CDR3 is TGTGCCAGCAGGGGGGGGTTAGGGTACAATGAGCAGTTCTTC.

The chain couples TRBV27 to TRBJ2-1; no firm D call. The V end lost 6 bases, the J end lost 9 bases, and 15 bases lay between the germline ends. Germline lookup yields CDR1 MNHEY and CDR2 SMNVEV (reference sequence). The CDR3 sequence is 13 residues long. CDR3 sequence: CASSLRGAFEQFF. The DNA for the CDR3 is TGTGCCAGCAGCCTCCGAGGCGCTTTTGAGCAGTTCTTC.

The CDR3, as DNA: TGTGCCACCAGACAGGACACCGCTAATCAGCCCCAGCATTTT. This codes for CATRQDTANQPQHF. The rearrangement uses TRBV6-6 and TRBJ1-5; weak D call: TRBD1 (6 bases). Germline-derived CDR1 and CDR2 are MNHNY and SVGAGI (reference sequence). V was shortened by 10 bases and J by 4 bases, with 17 bases between the two germline ends. The CDR3 spans 14 residues.

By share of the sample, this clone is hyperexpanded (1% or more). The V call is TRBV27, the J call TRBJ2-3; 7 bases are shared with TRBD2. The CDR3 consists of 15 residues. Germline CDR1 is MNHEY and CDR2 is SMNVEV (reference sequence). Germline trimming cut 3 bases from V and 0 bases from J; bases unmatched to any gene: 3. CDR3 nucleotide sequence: TGTGCCAGCAGTTTTTGGGGGGGAAGCACAGATACGCAGTATTTT. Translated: CASSFWGGSTDTQYF.

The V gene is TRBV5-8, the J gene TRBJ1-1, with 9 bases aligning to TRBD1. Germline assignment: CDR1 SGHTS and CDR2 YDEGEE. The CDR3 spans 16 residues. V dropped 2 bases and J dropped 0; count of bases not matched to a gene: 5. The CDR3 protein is CASSFLGQGLNTEAFF. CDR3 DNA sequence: TGTGCCAGCAGCTTCCTAGGACAGGGGTTGAACACTGAAGCTTTCTTT.

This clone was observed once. The CDR3 spells CASRPSRRNYEQYF. CDR3 nucleotide sequence: TGTGCCAGCAGACCCTCTCGCAGAAACTACGAGCAGTACTTC. The V call is TRBV28, the J call TRBJ2-7; D not certain. Germline V CDR1 and CDR2: MDHEN, SYDVKM. The V gene lost 6 bases and the J gene lost 3 bases, with 15 bases spanning the gap. The CDR3 totals 14 residues.

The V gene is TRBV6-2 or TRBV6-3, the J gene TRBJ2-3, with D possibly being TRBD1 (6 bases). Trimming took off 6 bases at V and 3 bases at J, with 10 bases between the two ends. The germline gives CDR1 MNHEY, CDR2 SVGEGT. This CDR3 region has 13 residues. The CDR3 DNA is TGTGCCAGCAGCAAACAGGGTACAGATACGCAGTATTTT. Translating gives CASSKQGTDTQYF.

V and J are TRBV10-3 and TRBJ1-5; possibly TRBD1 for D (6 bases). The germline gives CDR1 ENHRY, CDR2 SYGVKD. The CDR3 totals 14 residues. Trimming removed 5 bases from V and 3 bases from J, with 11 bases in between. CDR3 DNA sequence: TGTGCCATCAGTCCACAGGGATACAATCAGCCCCAGCATTTT. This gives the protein CAISPQGYNQPQHF.

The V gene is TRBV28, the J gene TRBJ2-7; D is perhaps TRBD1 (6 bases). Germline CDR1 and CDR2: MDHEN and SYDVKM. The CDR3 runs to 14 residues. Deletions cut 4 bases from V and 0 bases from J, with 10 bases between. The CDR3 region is CASSSGQSSYEQYF. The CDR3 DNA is TGTGCCAGCAGTTCCGGACAGAGCTCCTACGAGCAGTACTTC.

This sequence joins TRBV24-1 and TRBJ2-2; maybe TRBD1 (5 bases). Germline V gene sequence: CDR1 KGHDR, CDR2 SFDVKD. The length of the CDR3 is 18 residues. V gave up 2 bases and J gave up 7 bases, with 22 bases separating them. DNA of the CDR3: TGTGCCACCAGTGATTCAAGGCAGGGCGCGGTTGGGATCGGGGAGCTGTTTTTT. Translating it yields CATSDSRQGAVGIGELFF.

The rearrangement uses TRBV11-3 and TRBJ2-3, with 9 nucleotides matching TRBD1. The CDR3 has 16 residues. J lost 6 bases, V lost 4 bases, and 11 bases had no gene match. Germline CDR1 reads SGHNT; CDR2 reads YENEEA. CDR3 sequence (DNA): TGTGCCAGCAGCTCCACGACCGGGACAGGGATCGATACGCAGTATTTT. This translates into CASSSTTGTGIDTQYF.

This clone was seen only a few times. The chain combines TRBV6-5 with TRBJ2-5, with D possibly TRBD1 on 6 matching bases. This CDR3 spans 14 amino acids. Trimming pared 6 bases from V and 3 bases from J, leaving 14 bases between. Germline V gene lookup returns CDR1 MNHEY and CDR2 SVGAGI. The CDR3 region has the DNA TGTGCCAGCAGACGGGACAATGGAGAAGAGACCCAGTACTTC. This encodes CASRRDNGEETQYF.

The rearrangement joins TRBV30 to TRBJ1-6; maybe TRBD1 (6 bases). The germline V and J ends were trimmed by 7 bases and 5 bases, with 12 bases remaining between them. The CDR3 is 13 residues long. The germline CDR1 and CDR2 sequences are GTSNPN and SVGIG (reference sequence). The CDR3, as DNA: TGTGCCTTTGCGACAGGAAATAATTCACCCCTCCACTTT. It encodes CAFATGNNSPLHF.